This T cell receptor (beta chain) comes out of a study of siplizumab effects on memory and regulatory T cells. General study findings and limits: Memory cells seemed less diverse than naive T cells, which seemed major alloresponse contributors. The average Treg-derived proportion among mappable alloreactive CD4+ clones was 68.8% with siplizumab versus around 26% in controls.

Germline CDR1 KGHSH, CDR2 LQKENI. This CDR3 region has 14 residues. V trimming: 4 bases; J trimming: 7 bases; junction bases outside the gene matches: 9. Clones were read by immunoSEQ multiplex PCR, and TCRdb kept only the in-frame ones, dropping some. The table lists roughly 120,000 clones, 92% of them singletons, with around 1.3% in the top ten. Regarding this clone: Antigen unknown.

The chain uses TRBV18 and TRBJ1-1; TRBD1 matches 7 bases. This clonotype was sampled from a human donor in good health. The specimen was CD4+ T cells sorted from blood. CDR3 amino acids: CASSLTQGYLEAFF. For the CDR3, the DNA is TGTGCCAGCTCACTTACACAGGGGTACCTTGAAGCTTTCTTT. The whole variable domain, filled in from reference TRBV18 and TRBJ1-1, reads NAGVMQNPRHLVRRRGQEARLRCSPMKGHSHVYWYRQLPEEGLKFMVYLQKENIIDESGMPKERFSAEFPKEGPSILRIQQVVRGDSAAYFCASSLTQGYLEAFFGQGTRLTVV.